The clone carrying this T cell receptor (beta chain) has a handful of counts. Its antigen is unknown. Cells sorted as Tregs were CD4+, CD25+ and CD127-/low. In germline, CDR1 is KGHDR, CDR2 SFDVKD. The CDR3 contains 15 residues. V was clipped by 9 bases and J by 0 bases, with 14 bases between them. Full-length variable regions came from constant-region reverse primers plus semi-nested Nested Universal Primer A PCR. TCRdb redid the calling of the 5' RACE reads with MiXCR, one entry per CDR3 protein. The data contain roughly 58,000 distinct CDR3 sequences, around 20% of them singletons. Study conclusions and caveats: Tumor Tregs overlapped most with tumor, then blood, naive CD4+ cells. Tumor memory CD4+ T cell TCR gene usage clustered with blood and lymph node memory CD4+ cells and lymph node naive CD4+ cells.

This chain uses TRBV24-1 with TRBJ2-1; tentative D call: TRBD1 (6 bases). This clonotype originated in a female donor with breast cancer. Sequences were obtained from tumor-infiltrating Tregs sorted from the breast tumor. The CDR3 is CATSPQGSSYNEQFF. The CDR3 bases are TGTGCCACCTCTCCTCAGGGGAGCTCCTACAATGAGCAGTTCTTC.